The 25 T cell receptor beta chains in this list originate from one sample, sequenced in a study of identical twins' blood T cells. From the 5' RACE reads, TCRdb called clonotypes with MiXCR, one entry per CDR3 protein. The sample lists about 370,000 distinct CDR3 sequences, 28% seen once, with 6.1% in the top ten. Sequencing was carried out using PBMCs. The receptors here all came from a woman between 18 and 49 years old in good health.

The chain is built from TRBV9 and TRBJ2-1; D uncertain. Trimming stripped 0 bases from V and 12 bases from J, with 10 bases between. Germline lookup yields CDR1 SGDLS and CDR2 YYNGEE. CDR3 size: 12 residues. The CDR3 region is CASSVGGTGQFF. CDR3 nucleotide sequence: TGTGCCAGCAGCGTAGGAGGCACCGGGCAGTTCTTC.

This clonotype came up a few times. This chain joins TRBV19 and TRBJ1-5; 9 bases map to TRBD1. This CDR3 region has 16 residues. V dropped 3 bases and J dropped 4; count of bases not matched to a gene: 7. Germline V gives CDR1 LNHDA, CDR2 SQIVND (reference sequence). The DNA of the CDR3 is TGTGCCAGTAGTATCCCCGGACAGGGGCTAAATCAGCCCCAGCATTTT. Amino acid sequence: CASSIPGQGLNQPQHF. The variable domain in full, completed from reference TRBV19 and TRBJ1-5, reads DGGITQSPKYLFRKEGQNVTLSCEQNLNHDAMYWYRQDPGQGLRLIYYSQIVNDFQKGDIAEGYSVSREKKESFPLTVTSAQKNPTAFYLCASSIPGQGLNQPQHFGDGTRLSIL.

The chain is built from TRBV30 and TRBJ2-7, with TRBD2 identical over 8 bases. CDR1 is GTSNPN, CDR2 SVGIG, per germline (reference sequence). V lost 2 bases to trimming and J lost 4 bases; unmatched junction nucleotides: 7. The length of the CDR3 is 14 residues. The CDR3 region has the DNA TGTGCCTGGAGTATCTCAGCGGGAGTTTACGAGCAGTACTTC. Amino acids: CAWSISAGVYEQYF.

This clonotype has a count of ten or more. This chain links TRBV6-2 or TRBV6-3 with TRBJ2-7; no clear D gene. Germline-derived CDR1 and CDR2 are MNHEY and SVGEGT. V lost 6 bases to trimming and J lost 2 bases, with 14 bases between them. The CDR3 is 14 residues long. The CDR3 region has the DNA TGTGCCAGCAGGGCTGCATTGGTACCCTACGAGCAGTACTTC. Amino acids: CASRAALVPYEQYF.

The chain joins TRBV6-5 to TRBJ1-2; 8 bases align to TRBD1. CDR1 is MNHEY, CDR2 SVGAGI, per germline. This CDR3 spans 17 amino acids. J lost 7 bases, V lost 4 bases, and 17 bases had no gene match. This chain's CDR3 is CASSSQTGYDRGGGYTF. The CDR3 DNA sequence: TGTGCCAGCAGTTCCCAAACCGGATACGACAGGGGTGGTGGCTACACCTTC.

This CDR3 reads CASALNWGLGEKLFF. In nucleotides, the CDR3 is TGTGCCAGCGCCCTTAATTGGGGATTAGGAGAAAAACTGTTTTTT. The V and J genes are TRBV2 and TRBJ1-4, with unresolved D. This CDR3 is built from 15 residues. Deletions cut 8 bases from V and 8 bases from J, with 21 bases between. The V gene's germline CDR1 is SNHLY and CDR2 FYNNEI.

CDR3 protein: CASSLQGNDSPLHF. The CDR3 DNA follows: TGTGCCAGCAGTTTACAGGGCAACGATTCACCCCTCCACTTT. V is TRBV25-1 and J is TRBJ1-6, with D perhaps matching TRBD1 (6 bases). Germline V CDR1 and CDR2: MGHDK, SYGVNS. V lost 5 bases and J 8 bases, leaving 13 bases between the germline ends. The CDR3 covers 14 residues. Full variable domain (outside the CDR3, taken from reference TRBV25-1 and TRBJ1-6): EADIYQTPRYLVIGTGKKITLECSQTMGHDKMYWYQQDPGMELHLIHYSYGVNSTEKGDLSSESTVSRIRTEHFPLTLESARPSHTSQYLCASSLQGNDSPLHFGNGTRLTVT.

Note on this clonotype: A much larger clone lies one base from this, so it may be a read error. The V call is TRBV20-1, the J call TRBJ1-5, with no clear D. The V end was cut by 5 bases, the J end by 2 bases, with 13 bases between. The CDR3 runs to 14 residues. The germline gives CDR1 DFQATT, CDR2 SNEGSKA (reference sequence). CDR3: CSAGLGPRNQPQHF. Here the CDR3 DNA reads TGCAGTGCTGGCCTTGGGCCTCGCAATCAGCCCCAGCATTTT.

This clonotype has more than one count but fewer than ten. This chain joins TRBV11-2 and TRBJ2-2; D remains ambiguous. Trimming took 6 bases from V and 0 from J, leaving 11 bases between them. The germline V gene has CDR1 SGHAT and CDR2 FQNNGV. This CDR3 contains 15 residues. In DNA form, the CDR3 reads TGTGCCAGCAGACCTATTCTCTCGAACACCGGGGAGCTGTTTTTT. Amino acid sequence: CASRPILSNTGELFF.

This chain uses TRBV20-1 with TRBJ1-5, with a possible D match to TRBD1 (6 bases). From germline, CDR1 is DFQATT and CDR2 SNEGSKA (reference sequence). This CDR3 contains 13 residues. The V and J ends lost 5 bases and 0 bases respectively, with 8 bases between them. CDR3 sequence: CSAEGGSNQPQHF. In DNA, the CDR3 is TGCAGTGCTGAGGGGGGTAGCAATCAGCCCCAGCATTTT.

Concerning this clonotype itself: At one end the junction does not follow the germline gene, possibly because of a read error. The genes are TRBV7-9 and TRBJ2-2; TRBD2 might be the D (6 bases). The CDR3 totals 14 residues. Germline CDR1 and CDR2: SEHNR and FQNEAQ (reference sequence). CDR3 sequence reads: CASSSPDSSGGLFF. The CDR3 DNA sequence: TGTGCCAGCAGCTCACCCGACAGCTCCGGGGGGCTGTTTTTT.

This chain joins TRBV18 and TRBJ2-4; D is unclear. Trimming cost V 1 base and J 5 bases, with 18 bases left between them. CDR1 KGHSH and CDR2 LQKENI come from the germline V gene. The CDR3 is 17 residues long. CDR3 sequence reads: CASSPRVPMESQNIQYF. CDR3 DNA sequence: TGTGCCAGCTCACCACGGGTACCTATGGAGAGCCAAAACATTCAGTACTTC.

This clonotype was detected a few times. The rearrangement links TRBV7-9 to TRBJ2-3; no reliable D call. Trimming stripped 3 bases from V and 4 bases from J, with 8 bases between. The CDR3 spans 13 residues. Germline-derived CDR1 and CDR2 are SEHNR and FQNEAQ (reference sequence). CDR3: CASSLVMADTQYF. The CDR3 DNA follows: TGTGCCAGCAGCTTGGTGATGGCAGATACGCAGTATTTT.

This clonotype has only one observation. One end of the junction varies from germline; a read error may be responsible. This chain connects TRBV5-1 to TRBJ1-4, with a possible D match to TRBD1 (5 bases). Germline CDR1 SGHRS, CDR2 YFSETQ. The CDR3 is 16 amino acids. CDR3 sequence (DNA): TGCGCCAGCAGCTTTTCGTCCGGGGCAGTTAATGGAAAACTGTTTTTT. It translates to CASSFSSGAVNGKLFF. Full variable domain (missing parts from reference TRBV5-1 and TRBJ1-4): KAGVTQTPRYLIKTRGQQVTLSCSPISGHRSVSWYQQTPGQGLQFLFEYFSETQRNKGNFPGRFSGRQFSNSRSEMNVSTLELGDSALYLCASSFSSGAVNGKLFFGSGTQLSVL.

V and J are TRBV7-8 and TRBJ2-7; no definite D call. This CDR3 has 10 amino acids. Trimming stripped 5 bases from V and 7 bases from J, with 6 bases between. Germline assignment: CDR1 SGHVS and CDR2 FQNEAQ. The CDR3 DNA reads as TGTGCCAGCAGCGGGAATGAGCAGTACTTC. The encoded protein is CASSGNEQYF.

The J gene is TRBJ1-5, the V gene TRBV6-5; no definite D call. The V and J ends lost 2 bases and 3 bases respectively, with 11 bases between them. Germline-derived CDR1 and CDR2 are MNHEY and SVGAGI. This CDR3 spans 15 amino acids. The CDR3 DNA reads TGTGCCAGCAGTTACGGAATTGGCCACAATCAGCCCCAGCATTTT. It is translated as CASSYGIGHNQPQHF.

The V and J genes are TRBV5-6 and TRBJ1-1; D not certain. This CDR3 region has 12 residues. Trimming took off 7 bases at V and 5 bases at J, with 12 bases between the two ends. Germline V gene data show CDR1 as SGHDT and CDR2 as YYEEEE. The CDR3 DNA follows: TGTGCCAGCCAAACCGAATTGACTGAAGCTTTCTTT. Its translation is CASQTELTEAFF.

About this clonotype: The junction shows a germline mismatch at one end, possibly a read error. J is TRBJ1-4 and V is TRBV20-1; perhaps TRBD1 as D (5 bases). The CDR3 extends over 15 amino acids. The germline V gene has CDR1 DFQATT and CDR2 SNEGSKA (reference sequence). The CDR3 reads CSAGDLRGSNEKLFF. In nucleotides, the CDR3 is TGCAGTGCTGGAGATTTGAGGGGATCAAATGAAAAACTGTTTTTT.

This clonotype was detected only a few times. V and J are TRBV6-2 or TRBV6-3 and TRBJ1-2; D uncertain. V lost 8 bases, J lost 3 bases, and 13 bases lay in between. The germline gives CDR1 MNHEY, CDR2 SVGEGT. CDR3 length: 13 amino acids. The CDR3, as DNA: TGTGCCAGCCTACTTTCTCAGTACTATGGCTACACCTTC. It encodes CASLLSQYYGYTF.

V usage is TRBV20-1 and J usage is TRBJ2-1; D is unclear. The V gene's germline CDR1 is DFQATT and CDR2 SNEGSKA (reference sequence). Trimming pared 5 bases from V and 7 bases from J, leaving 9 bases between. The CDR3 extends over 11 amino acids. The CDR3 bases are TGCAGTGCTTCCTCTCGGAATGAGCAGTTCTTC. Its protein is CSASSRNEQFF.

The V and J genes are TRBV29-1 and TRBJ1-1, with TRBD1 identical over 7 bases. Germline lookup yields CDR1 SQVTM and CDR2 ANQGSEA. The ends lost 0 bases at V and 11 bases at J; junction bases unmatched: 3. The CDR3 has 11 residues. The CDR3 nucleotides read TGCAGCGTTGAAGACGGCAGGGGGGCTTTCTTT. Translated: CSVEDGRGAFF.

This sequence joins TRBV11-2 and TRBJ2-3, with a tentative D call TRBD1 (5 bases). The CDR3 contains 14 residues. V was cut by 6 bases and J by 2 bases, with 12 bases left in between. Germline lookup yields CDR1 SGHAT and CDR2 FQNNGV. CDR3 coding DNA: TGTGCCAGCAGGAAACGACAGTTCACAGATACGCAGTATTTT. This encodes CASRKRQFTDTQYF.

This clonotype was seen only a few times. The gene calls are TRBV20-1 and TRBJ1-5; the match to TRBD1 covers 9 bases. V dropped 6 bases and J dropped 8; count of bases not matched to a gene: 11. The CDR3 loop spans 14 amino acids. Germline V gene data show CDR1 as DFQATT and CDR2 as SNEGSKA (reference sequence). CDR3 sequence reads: CSASRDRVKEPQHF. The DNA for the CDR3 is TGCAGTGCCTCCCGGGACAGGGTCAAAGAGCCCCAGCATTTT.

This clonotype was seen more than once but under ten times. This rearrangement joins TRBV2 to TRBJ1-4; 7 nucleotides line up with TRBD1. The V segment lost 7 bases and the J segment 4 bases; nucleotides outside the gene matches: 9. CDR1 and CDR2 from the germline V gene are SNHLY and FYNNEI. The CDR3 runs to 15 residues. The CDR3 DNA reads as TGTGCCAGCACGAGCGACAGGGCCGATAATGAAAAACTGTTTTTT. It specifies CASTSDRADNEKLFF.

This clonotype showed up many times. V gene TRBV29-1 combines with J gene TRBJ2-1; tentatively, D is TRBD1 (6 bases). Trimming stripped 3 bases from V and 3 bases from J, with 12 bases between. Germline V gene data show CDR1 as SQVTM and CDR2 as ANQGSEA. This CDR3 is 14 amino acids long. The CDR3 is CSVEWTAHYNEQFF. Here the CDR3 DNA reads TGCAGCGTTGAGTGGACAGCTCACTACAATGAGCAGTTCTTC.